This TCR beta chain stems from a study of cytomegalovirus exposure and HLA in healthy donors. For the study at large: The same platform used for the 650 to 850 first-cohort repertoires was also used for the 120 or so validation repertoires, as a later analysis reported. Findings and limits, study-wide: Cytomegalovirus-associated TCR beta chains were listed, numbering roughly 150. A few of the chains that were CMV-associated were confirmed in vitro to be specific for CMV antigens.

Produced via immunoSEQ multiplex PCR; TCRdb's table is partial and in-frame only. The sample holds 85,000 to 95,000 clones, 96% seen once. Concerning this clone: Its specificity is unknown.

The source is a man aged 18 to 29 in good health and CMV-seronegative. Input material: PBMCs.

The CDR3, as DNA: TGCGCCAGCAGCCAAGTTGACAGACCGGATACGCAGTATTTT. Translated, it gives CASSQVDRPDTQYF. The gene calls are TRBV4-1 and TRBJ2-3; a possible D gene is TRBD1 (5 bases). In germline, CDR1 is MGHRA, CDR2 YSYEKL. Trimming removed 1 base at V and 6 bases at J, with 11 bases between. The CDR3 is made up of 14 amino acids.